These T cell receptor beta chains were read from a single sample in a study of T cells after posttransplantation cyclophosphamide. Here immunoSEQ multiplex PCR was the method, and the copy in TCRdb shows in-frame clones only, minus some. The table records under 75,000 clones, 93% of them present only once. The specimen sequenced was PBMCs. These receptors were taken from a woman in her thirties in good health and a related stem cell transplant donor. Each CDR3 is given with its conserved first and last residue. D genes are given only for firm matches. Clone size appears in some rows only: once, few, many, or a class for an expanded clone.

J gene: TRBJ2-3
V gene: TRBV6-5
D gene: -
clone size: -
CDR3 protein: CASISLDTQYF
CDR3 DNA: TGTGCCAGCATCTCACTTGATACGCAGTATTTT

J gene: TRBJ1-1
V gene: TRBV6-1
D gene: -
clone size: -
CDR3 protein: CASSGHGPRNTEAFF
CDR3 DNA: TGTGCCAGCAGTGGCCATGGGCCAAGGAACACTGAAGCTTTCTTT

J gene: TRBJ1-5
V gene: TRBV4-1
D gene: -
clone size: -
CDR3 protein: CASSWDRGSNQPQHF
CDR3 DNA: TGCGCCAGCAGCTGGGACCGAGGAAGCAATCAGCCCCAGCATTTT

J gene: TRBJ2-3
V gene: TRBV5-1
D gene: -
clone size: -
CDR3 protein: CASSLDRSSTDTQYF
CDR3 DNA: TGCGCCAGCAGCTTGGACAGATCTAGCACAGATACGCAGTATTTT

J gene: TRBJ1-1
V gene: TRBV6-1
D gene: -
clone size: -
CDR3 protein: CASSEGRMDTEAFF
CDR3 DNA: TGTGCCAGCAGTGAAGGAAGAATGGACACTGAAGCTTTCTTT

J gene: TRBJ1-3
V gene: TRBV19
D gene: -
clone size: -
CDR3 protein: CASTLDRTGNTIYF
CDR3 DNA: TGTGCCAGTACCCTGGACAGAACTGGAAACACCATATATTTT

J gene: TRBJ2-2
V gene: TRBV7-9
D gene: -
clone size: -
CDR3 protein: CASSFIKQLGTGELFF
CDR3 DNA: TGTGCCAGCAGCTTTATAAAGCAGCTCGGTACCGGGGAGCTGTTTTTT

J gene: TRBJ1-3
V gene: TRBV28
D gene: -
clone size: -
CDR3 protein: CASSPTVRNTIYF
CDR3 DNA: TGTGCCAGCAGTCCGACAGTCCGAAACACCATATATTTT

J gene: TRBJ1-3
V gene: TRBV15
D gene: -
clone size: -
CDR3 protein: CATMSEGKASGNTIYF
CDR3 DNA: TGTGCCACCATGTCTGAGGGGAAGGCATCTGGAAACACCATATATTTT

J gene: TRBJ2-7
V gene: TRBV7-2
D gene: TRBD1
clone size: few
CDR3 protein: CASSRQDRGPYEQYF
CDR3 DNA: TGTGCCAGCAGCCGACAGGACAGGGGACCCTACGAGCAGTACTTC

J gene: TRBJ2-1
V gene: TRBV5-1
D gene: TRBD2
clone size: -
CDR3 protein: CASSSGGPYNEQFF
CDR3 DNA: TGCGCCAGCAGTAGCGGGGGGCCCTACAATGAGCAGTTCTTC

J gene: TRBJ2-6
V gene: TRBV7-6
D gene: -
clone size: -
CDR3 protein: CASSFRRRGSSGANVLTF
CDR3 DNA: TGTGCCAGCAGCTTCCGCCGGAGGGGGAGCTCTGGGGCCAACGTCCTGACTTTC

J gene: TRBJ2-3
V gene: TRBV5-4
D gene: -
clone size: once
CDR3 protein: CASSLGADTDTQYF
CDR3 DNA: TGTGCCAGCAGCTTGGGTGCAGACACAGATACGCAGTATTTT

J gene: TRBJ2-3
V gene: TRBV9
D gene: -
clone size: -
CDR3 protein: CASSALLPGRTDTQYF
CDR3 DNA: TGTGCCAGCAGCGCCCTTTTGCCGGGCCGCACAGATACGCAGTATTTT

J gene: TRBJ2-2
V gene: TRBV29-1
D gene: TRBD2
clone size: -
CDR3 protein: CSVGTSGGFAGELFF
CDR3 DNA: TGCAGCGTTGGGACTAGCGGGGGATTCGCCGGGGAGCTGTTTTTT

J gene: TRBJ1-2
V gene: TRBV19
D gene: -
clone size: -
CDR3 protein: CASSQALRRYGYTF
CDR3 DNA: TGTGCCAGTAGCCAGGCCCTTCGGCGATATGGCTACACCTTC

J gene: TRBJ1-1
V gene: TRBV18
D gene: -
clone size: -
CDR3 protein: CASSPPVNTEAFF
CDR3 DNA: TGTGCCAGCTCACCTCCCGTGAACACTGAAGCTTTCTTT

J gene: TRBJ2-2
V gene: TRBV7-9
D gene: -
clone size: -
CDR3 protein: CASSLGSTGELFF
CDR3 DNA: TGTGCCAGCAGCCTGGGGAGCACCGGGGAGCTGTTTTTT

J gene: TRBJ2-3
V gene: TRBV9
D gene: TRBD2
clone size: -
CDR3 protein: CASSAKLAGRTDTQYF
CDR3 DNA: TGTGCCAGCAGCGCTAAACTAGCGGGGCGCACAGATACGCAGTATTTT

J gene: TRBJ2-1
V gene: TRBV4-2
D gene: TRBD2
clone size: -
CDR3 protein: CASSQVVRTSAINEQFF
CDR3 DNA: TGTGCCAGCAGCCAAGTCGTCAGGACTAGCGCGATCAATGAGCAGTTCTTC

J gene: TRBJ1-5
V gene: TRBV11-3
D gene: -
clone size: -
CDR3 protein: CASSLGPLRSGDHQPQHF
CDR3 DNA: TGTGCCAGCAGCCTAGGCCCACTCAGGTCCGGGGACCATCAGCCCCAGCATTTT

J gene: TRBJ2-1
V gene: TRBV4-3
D gene: TRBD2
clone size: once
CDR3 protein: CASSQEGGLGNEQFF
CDR3 DNA: TGCGCCAGCAGCCAAGAGGGGGGGTTGGGCAATGAGCAGTTCTTC

J gene: TRBJ1-1
V gene: TRBV19
D gene: -
clone size: -
CDR3 protein: CASSSEASTEAFF
CDR3 DNA: TGTGCCAGTAGCAGTGAAGCGAGTACTGAAGCTTTCTTT

J gene: TRBJ2-3
V gene: TRBV30
D gene: TRBD1
clone size: -
CDR3 protein: CAWDRDRTDTQYF
CDR3 DNA: TGTGCCTGGGACAGGGACCGCACAGATACGCAGTATTTT

J gene: TRBJ1-1
V gene: TRBV19
D gene: -
clone size: once
CDR3 protein: CASIVGAVGTEAFF
CDR3 DNA: TGTGCCAGTATAGTAGGGGCGGTAGGGACTGAAGCTTTCTTT

J gene: TRBJ2-7
V gene: TRBV5-1
D gene: -
clone size: once
CDR3 protein: CASKAQGSSYEQYF
CDR3 DNA: TGCGCCAGCAAAGCTCAGGGGAGCTCCTACGAGCAGTACTTC

J gene: TRBJ2-3
V gene: TRBV19
D gene: -
clone size: -
CDR3 protein: CASTDISTDTQYF
CDR3 DNA: TGTGCCAGTACCGACATTAGCACAGATACGCAGTATTTT

J gene: TRBJ1-4
V gene: TRBV9
D gene: -
clone size: -
CDR3 protein: CASSAQATNEKLFF
CDR3 DNA: TGTGCCAGCAGCGCACAAGCAACTAATGAAAAACTGTTTTTT

J gene: TRBJ2-1
V gene: TRBV27
D gene: TRBD2
clone size: once
CDR3 protein: CASSFSGGDEQFF
CDR3 DNA: TGTGCCAGCAGTTTTTCCGGGGGGGATGAGCAGTTCTTC

J gene: TRBJ2-6
V gene: TRBV19
D gene: -
clone size: -
CDR3 protein: CASSTPYAISSGANVLTF
CDR3 DNA: TGTGCCAGTAGTACCCCTTACGCCATCTCCTCTGGGGCCAACGTCCTGACTTTC

J gene: TRBJ2-7
V gene: TRBV7-2
D gene: TRBD1
clone size: -
CDR3 protein: CASSLAWTGAYEQYF
CDR3 DNA: TGTGCCAGCAGCTTAGCATGGACAGGGGCGTACGAGCAGTACTTC

J gene: TRBJ1-5
V gene: TRBV30
D gene: TRBD1
clone size: -
CDR3 protein: CAWRGGTGGNQPQHF
CDR3 DNA: TGTGCCTGGAGAGGAGGGACAGGGGGTAATCAGCCCCAGCATTTT

J gene: TRBJ2-7
V gene: TRBV2
D gene: -
clone size: -
CDR3 protein: CASSVPTTYEQYF
CDR3 DNA: TGTGCCAGCAGCGTCCCTACCACCTACGAGCAGTACTTC

J gene: TRBJ1-6
V gene: TRBV9
D gene: -
clone size: -
CDR3 protein: CASSVGSGSGSPLHF
CDR3 DNA: TGTGCCAGCAGCGTAGGTAGTGGGAGCGGTTCACCCCTCCACTTT

J gene: TRBJ2-1
V gene: TRBV7-3
D gene: TRBD2
clone size: -
CDR3 protein: CASSPAGGPYNEQFF
CDR3 DNA: TGTGCCAGCAGCCCGGCGGGGGGGCCATACAATGAGCAGTTCTTC

J gene: TRBJ2-2
V gene: TRBV7-7
D gene: TRBD2
clone size: -
CDR3 protein: CASSLTSGAVNTGELFF
CDR3 DNA: TGTGCCAGCAGCTTGACTAGCGGGGCGGTGAACACCGGGGAGCTGTTTTTT

J gene: TRBJ1-1
V gene: TRBV21-1
D gene: -
clone size: -
CDR3 protein: CASSNPGDTEAFF
CDR3 DNA: TGTGCCAGCAGCAATCCAGGGGACACTGAAGCTTTCTTT

J gene: TRBJ1-2
V gene: TRBV6-5
D gene: -
clone size: -
CDR3 protein: CASSYVGDGYTF
CDR3 DNA: TGTGCCAGCAGTTACGTGGGGGATGGCTACACCTTC

J gene: TRBJ2-7
V gene: TRBV27
D gene: -
clone size: -
CDR3 protein: CASSFSGQYYEQYF
CDR3 DNA: TGTGCCAGCAGCTTTAGTGGACAGTACTACGAGCAGTACTTC

J gene: TRBJ1-3
V gene: TRBV10-3
D gene: TRBD1
clone size: -
CDR3 protein: CAISEAQGAPGNTIYF
CDR3 DNA: TGTGCCATCAGTGAAGCTCAGGGGGCGCCTGGAAACACCATATATTTT

J gene: TRBJ2-7
V gene: TRBV5-5
D gene: TRBD2
clone size: -
CDR3 protein: CASTLDSGGYYEQYF
CDR3 DNA: TGTGCCAGCACCCTAGACAGCGGGGGATACTACGAGCAGTACTTC

J gene: TRBJ2-7
V gene: TRBV7-9
D gene: TRBD2
clone size: -
CDR3 protein: CASSKNSGPYYEQYF
CDR3 DNA: TGTGCCAGCAGCAAAAATAGCGGGCCTTACTACGAGCAGTACTTC

J gene: TRBJ1-3
V gene: TRBV6-5
D gene: TRBD1
clone size: -
CDR3 protein: CASRKQGTSGNTIYF
CDR3 DNA: TGTGCCAGCAGAAAACAGGGGACCTCTGGAAACACCATATATTTT

J gene: TRBJ2-5
V gene: TRBV7-9
D gene: TRBD2
clone size: -
CDR3 protein: CASSPGGAWETQYF
CDR3 DNA: TGTGCCAGCAGCCCCGGGGGGGCCTGGGAGACCCAGTACTTC

J gene: TRBJ1-6
V gene: TRBV6-4
D gene: -
clone size: -
CDR3 protein: CASSRTVMGPLHF
CDR3 DNA: TGTGCCAGCAGCAGGACAGTTATGGGCCCCCTCCACTTT

J gene: TRBJ2-3
V gene: TRBV7-2
D gene: TRBD2
clone size: -
CDR3 protein: CASSLVAGGPDTQYF
CDR3 DNA: TGTGCCAGCAGCTTAGTGGCGGGGGGACCAGATACGCAGTATTTT

J gene: TRBJ1-1
V gene: TRBV7-6
D gene: TRBD1
clone size: -
CDR3 protein: CASSLVTGGAGTEAFF
CDR3 DNA: TGTGCCAGCAGCTTAGTGACAGGGGGCGCAGGCACTGAAGCTTTCTTT

J gene: TRBJ1-3
V gene: TRBV18
D gene: -
clone size: -
CDR3 protein: CASSPDRGNTIYF
CDR3 DNA: TGTGCCAGCTCACCCGACAGGGGAAACACCATATATTTT

J gene: TRBJ1-2
V gene: TRBV28
D gene: -
clone size: -
CDR3 protein: CASSPGNVRYGYTF
CDR3 DNA: TGTGCCAGCAGTCCAGGGAACGTACGGTATGGCTACACCTTC

J gene: TRBJ1-2
V gene: TRBV7-9
D gene: -
clone size: -
CDR3 protein: CASSLQYGRSPYGYTF
CDR3 DNA: TGTGCCAGCAGCCTACAGTACGGCAGGTCCCCCTATGGCTACACCTTC

J gene: TRBJ1-4
V gene: TRBV6-5
D gene: -
clone size: once
CDR3 protein: CASSTTDEKLFF
CDR3 DNA: TGTGCCAGCAGTACGACAGATGAAAAACTGTTTTTT

J gene: TRBJ1-6
V gene: TRBV4-3
D gene: TRBD1
clone size: -
CDR3 protein: CASSQEWAGGYNSPLHF
CDR3 DNA: TGCGCCAGCAGCCAAGAGTGGGCAGGGGGTTATAATTCACCCCTCCACTTT

J gene: TRBJ1-6
V gene: TRBV7-2
D gene: -
clone size: -
CDR3 protein: CASNDAVSYNSPLHF
CDR3 DNA: TGTGCCAGCAATGACGCGGTGTCCTATAATTCACCCCTCCACTTT

J gene: TRBJ2-7
V gene: TRBV2
D gene: -
clone size: -
CDR3 protein: CASSEALFGGYEQYF
CDR3 DNA: TGTGCCAGCAGTGAAGCGCTCTTCGGCGGCTACGAGCAGTACTTC

J gene: TRBJ2-5
V gene: TRBV2
D gene: -
clone size: once
CDR3 protein: CASSVGSGKETQYF
CDR3 DNA: TGTGCCAGCAGTGTAGGTTCAGGGAAAGAGACCCAGTACTTC

J gene: TRBJ2-3
V gene: TRBV30
D gene: -
clone size: -
CDR3 protein: CAWSTKGLASTDTQYF
CDR3 DNA: TGTGCCTGGAGTACAAAAGGGCTAGCCAGCACAGATACGCAGTATTTT

J gene: TRBJ1-1
V gene: TRBV7-2
D gene: -
clone size: -
CDR3 protein: CASSGLFAEAFF
CDR3 DNA: TGTGCCAGCAGCGGACTATTTGCTGAAGCTTTCTTT

J gene: TRBJ1-1
V gene: TRBV19
D gene: -
clone size: -
CDR3 protein: CASSRPIRDTEAFF
CDR3 DNA: TGTGCCAGTAGTCGCCCGATACGAGACACTGAAGCTTTCTTT

J gene: TRBJ1-2
V gene: TRBV18
D gene: -
clone size: -
CDR3 protein: CASSPSGDHGGYTF
CDR3 DNA: TGTGCCAGCTCACCAAGCGGCGACCATGGCGGCTACACCTTC

J gene: TRBJ2-3
V gene: TRBV7-2
D gene: TRBD2
clone size: -
CDR3 protein: CASSRSGAGTDTQYF
CDR3 DNA: TGTGCCAGCAGCCGTAGCGGGGCCGGCACAGATACGCAGTATTTT